This TCR beta chain was found in a study of a mutant IDH1 vaccine in newly diagnosed glioma (dated by TCRdb to the early 2020s). Looking at the study overall: Across visits V03 through V10, patients got a total of eight vaccinations, given in weeks 1, 3, 5, 7, 11, 15, 19 and 23. Vaccination started 4-6 weeks after radiotherapy alone, or was given together with temozolomide cycles in the groups whose treatment included chemotherapy. Of the approximately 34 treated patients, 62.5% were male and 37.5% were female, and a mean age of approximately 40 years was recorded. Before enrollment, most patients had been given radiochemotherapy with temozolomide as standard therapy, while the rest had received either radiotherapy alone or temozolomide alone. Six visits were used for peripheral blood collection: V03 (baseline), V05, V07, V10, V12 and V13. Longitudinal TCRB deep sequencing was done for 25 to 30 treated patients, wherever samples were available for exploratory analyses.

Library method: the immunoSEQ multiplex PCR assay. The hsTCRB Kit was used according to the manufacturer's protocol to amplify rearranged TCR beta chain sequences. Sequencing of TCRB libraries was carried out on an Illumina MiSeq. As for how the authors treated the data: Demultiplexing, trimming and gene mapping were performed with the kit vendor's proprietary platform. TCRdb obtained this table from immuneACCESS and retained in-frame rearrangements with V and J assigned. These tables miss some clones; where compared with another copy, unresolved V genes account for less than half of the shortfall, and the remainder is unexplained. V and J calls and clone size follow that table, whereas D and trimming were derived from the DNA. The sample table contains fewer than 45,000 clones; only one count was recorded for about 83% of them. About 2.2% of the sample rests with the top ten. As regards this clone: It lacks a known antigen. Base quality data are lacking; no much larger clone is found one base away.

The investigation overall reported the following: Immune responses induced by the vaccine were seen in roughly 95% of patients across multiple MHC alleles. The authors stated that sample limitations prevented analyses of patient blood samples from being reproduced. Availability determined which PBMC samples were chosen for TCRB deep sequencing. Changes in the top peripheral T cell clonotypes picked up by TCRB sequencing did not appear to be linked to pseudoprogression.

From the cysteine up to the phenylalanine, the CDR3 has a length of 20 residues. Just the 60-base CDR3 DNA is kept, in frame starting at base 1. Germline trimming: 3 bases from V, 2 bases from J; junction bases outside gene matches: 12. CDR1 SNHLY and CDR2 FYNNEI are derived from the germline V gene. The sample's time point label, decoded: week 11, during vaccination. A 20-mer mutant IDH1 peptide at 300 micrograms in Montanide made up each vaccine dose, which was injected subcutaneously together with topical imiquimod. Donors had newly diagnosed WHO grade 3 or 4 IDH1-mutant astrocytomas with loss of nuclear ATRX. The samples were drawn from NOA16, a multicentre, single-arm, open-label phase I trial in Germany that tested a mutant IDH1 peptide vaccine in humans for the first time. Genomic DNA for TCRB sequencing was extracted from EDTA blood using the DNeasy Blood and Tissue Kit.

Material: PBMCs, obtained from a glioma patient whose treatment included an IDH1 peptide vaccine. The source is a man aged 35-49 years with glioma. This chain joins TRBV2 to TRBJ2-6, with 11 junctional bases fitting TRBD1. The CDR3 here reads CASSDPYWRTGGAGANVLTF. The DNA sequence reads TGTGCCAGCAGTGACCCCTATTGGAGGACAGGGGGCGCTGGGGCCAACGTCCTGACTTTC.